The clone carrying this T cell receptor beta chain showed up just a few times. This specimen belongs to a study of blood T cells in healthy people across ages. The use of a sample-barcoded 5' primer and a J-beta primer mix characterized a second PCR of roughly 7 to 11 cycles. Each CDR3 protein is one row after TCRdb ran MiXCR on the 5' RACE reads. Among fewer than 1,200,000 distinct CDR3 sequences, almost 25% were seen once, and the ten largest hold around 0.7%. Healthy individuals of Caucasian origin from Russia, aged roughly 6 to 100, served as donors. The CDR3 consists of 16 residues. In germline, CDR1 is SEHNR, CDR2 FQNEAQ (reference sequence). The V gene end was trimmed by 0 bases and the J gene end by 4 bases; junction bases not matched to a gene: 4. These data were likewise used in another study, on T cells of mothers and their children. That investigation notes: The overlap seen between related mothers and children slightly exceeded that of unrelated pairs, though not significantly.

V usage is TRBV7-9 and J usage is TRBJ1-1, with 11 bases matching TRBD1. The clonotype was recovered from a girl aged 2-10 years in good health. The sample was blood. The CDR3 protein is CASSLARTGGGTEAFF. CDR3 nucleotide sequence: TGTGCCAGCAGCTTAGCCCGGACAGGGGGCGGCACTGAAGCTTTCTTT.